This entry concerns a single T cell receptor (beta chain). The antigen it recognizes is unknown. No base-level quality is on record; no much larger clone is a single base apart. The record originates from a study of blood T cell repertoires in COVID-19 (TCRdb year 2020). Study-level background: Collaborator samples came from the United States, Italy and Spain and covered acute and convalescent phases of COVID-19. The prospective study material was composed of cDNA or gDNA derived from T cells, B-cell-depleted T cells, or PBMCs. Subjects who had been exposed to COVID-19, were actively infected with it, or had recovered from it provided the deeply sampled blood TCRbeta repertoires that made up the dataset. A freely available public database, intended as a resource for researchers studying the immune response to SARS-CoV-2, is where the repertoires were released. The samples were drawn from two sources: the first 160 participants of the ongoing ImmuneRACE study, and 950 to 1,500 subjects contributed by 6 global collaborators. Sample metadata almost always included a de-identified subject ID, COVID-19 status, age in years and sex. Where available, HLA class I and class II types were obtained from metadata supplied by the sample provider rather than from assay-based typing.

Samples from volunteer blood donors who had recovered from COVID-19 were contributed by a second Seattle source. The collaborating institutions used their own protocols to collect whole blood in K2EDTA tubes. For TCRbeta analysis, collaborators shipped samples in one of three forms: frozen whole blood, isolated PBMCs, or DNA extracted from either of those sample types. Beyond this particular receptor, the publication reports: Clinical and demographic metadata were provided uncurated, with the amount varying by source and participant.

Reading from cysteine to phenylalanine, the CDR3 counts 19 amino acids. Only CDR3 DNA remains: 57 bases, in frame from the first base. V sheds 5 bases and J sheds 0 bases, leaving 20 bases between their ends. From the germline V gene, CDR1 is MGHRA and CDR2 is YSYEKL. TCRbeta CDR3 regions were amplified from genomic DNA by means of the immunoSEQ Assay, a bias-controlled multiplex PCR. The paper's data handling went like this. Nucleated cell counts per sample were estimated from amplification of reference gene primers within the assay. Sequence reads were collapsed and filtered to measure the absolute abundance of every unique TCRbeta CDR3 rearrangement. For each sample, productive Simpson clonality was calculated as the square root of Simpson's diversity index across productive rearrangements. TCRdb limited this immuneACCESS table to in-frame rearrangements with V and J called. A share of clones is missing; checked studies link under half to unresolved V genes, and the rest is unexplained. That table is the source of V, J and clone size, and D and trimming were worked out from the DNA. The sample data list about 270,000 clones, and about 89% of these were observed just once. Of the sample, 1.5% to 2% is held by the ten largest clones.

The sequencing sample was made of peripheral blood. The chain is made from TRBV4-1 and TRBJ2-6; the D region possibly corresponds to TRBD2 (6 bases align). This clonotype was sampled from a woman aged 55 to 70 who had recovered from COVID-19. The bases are TGCGCCAGCAGCACTCGTATAGGGACTTTCACCTCTGGGGCCAACGTCCTGACTTTC. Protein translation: CASSTRIGTFTSGANVLTF.